This T cell receptor (beta chain) was found in a study of neoadjuvant anti-PD-1 for oral cavity cancer. The assay was immunoSEQ multiplex PCR, and TCRdb's table has in-frame clones only and misses some. Of about 9,800 clones detected, roughly three fifths appear once; the ten largest clones hold 4% to 5.5%. Per the germline V gene, CDR1 is SGHNT and CDR2 is YYREEE (reference sequence). Trimming cost V 0 bases and J 7 bases; bases outside gene matches: 16. The CDR3 is 20 residues long. This clone was observed a handful of times. Stated time point: after neoadjuvant nivolumab, at surgical resection. J is TRBJ2-5 and V is TRBV5-4, with 15 positions matching TRBD2. The TCR was taken from a person aged 35-79 years with oral cavity squamous cell carcinoma. This specimen consisted of PBMCs, obtained after nivolumab (anti-PD-1) treatment. CDR3 sequence reads: CASSLGGGLAGGSRRGTQYF. CDR3 nucleotide sequence: TGTGCCAGCAGCTTGGGAGGGGGACTAGCGGGAGGTTCCCGAAGGGGGACCCAGTACTTC. The whole variable domain, filled in from reference TRBV5-4 and TRBJ2-5, reads ETGVTQSPTHLIKTRGQQVTLRCSSQSGHNTVSWYQQALGQGPQFIFQYYREEENGRGNFPPRFSGLQFPNYSSELNVNALELDDSALYLCASSLGGGLAGGSRRGTQYFGPGTRLLVL.